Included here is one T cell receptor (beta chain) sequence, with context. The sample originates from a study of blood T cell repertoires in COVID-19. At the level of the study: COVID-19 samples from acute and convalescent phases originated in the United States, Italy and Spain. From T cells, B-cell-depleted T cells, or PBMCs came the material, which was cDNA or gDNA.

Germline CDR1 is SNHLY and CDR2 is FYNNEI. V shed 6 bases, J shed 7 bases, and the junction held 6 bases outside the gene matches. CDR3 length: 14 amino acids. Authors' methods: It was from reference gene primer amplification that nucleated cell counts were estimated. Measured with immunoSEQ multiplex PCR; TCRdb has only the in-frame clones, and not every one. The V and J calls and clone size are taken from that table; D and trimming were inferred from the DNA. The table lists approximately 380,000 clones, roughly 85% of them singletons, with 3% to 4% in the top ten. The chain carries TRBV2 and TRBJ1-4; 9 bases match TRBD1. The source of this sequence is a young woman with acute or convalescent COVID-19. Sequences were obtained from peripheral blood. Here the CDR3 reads CASRGTGIIEKLFF. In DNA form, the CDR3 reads TGTGCCAGCAGGGGGACAGGGATAATTGAAAAACTGTTTTTT.